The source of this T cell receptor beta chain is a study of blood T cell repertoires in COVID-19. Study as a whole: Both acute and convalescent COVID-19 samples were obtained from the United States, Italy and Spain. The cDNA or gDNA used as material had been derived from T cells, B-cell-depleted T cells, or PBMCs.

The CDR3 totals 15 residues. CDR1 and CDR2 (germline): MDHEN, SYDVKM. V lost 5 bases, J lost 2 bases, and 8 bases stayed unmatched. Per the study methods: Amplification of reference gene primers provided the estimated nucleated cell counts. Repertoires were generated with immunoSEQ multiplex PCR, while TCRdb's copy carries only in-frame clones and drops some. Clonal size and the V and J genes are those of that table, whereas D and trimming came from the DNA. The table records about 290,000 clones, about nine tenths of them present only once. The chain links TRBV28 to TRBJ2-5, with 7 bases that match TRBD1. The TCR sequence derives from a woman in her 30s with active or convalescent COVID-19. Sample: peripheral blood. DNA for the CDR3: TGTGCCAGCAGTCCCCTAAGGGGACAGCAAGAGACCCAGTACTTC. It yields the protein CASSPLRGQQETQYF.